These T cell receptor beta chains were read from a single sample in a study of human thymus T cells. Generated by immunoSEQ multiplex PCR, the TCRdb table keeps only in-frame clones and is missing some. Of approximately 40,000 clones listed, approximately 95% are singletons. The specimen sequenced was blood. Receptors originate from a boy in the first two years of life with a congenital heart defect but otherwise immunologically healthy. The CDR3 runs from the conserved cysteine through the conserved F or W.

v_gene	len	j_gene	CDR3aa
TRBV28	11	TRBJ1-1	CASKEVAEAFF
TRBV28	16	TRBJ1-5	CASSSASGAVNQPQHF
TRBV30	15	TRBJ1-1	CAWSPPEGVLTEAFF
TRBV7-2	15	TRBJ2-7	CASSETSGGRNEQYF
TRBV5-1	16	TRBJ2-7	CASSLAPGLAGVEQYF
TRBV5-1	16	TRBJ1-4	CASSSKGTLSNEKLFF
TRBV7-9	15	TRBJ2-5	CASSLLAGGQETQYF
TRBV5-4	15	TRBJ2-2	CASSFRRGSTGELFF
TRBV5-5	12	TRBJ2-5	CASSLAGGTQYF
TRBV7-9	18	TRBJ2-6	CASSLDRTVDSGANVLTF
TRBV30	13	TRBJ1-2	CAWSLGQGGGYTF
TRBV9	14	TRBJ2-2	CASTGTSSTGELFF
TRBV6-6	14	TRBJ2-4	CASSPGLAGDIQYF
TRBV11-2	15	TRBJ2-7	CASSLASGGAYEQYF
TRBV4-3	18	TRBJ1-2	CASSQEVETGGATYGYTF
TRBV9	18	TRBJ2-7	CASSVASGFGQGDYEQYF
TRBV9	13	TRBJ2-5	CASSVAGSRTQYF
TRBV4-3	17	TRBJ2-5	CASSQDGGGATGETQYF
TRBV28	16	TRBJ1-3	CASSPAQGEIGNTIYF
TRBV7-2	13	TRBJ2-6	CASSVGQANVLTF
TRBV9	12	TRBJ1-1	CASSVGDTEAFF
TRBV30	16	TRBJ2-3	CAWTSFGGDRTDTQYF
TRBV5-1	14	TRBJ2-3	CATSGDPRTDTQYF
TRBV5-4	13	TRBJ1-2	CASSLDTNYGYTF
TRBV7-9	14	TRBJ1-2	CASSIGGLNYGYTF
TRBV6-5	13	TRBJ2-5	CASSYRLAETQYF
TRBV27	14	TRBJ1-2	CASSLSGWGYGYTF
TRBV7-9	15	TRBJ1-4	CASSRTGTEGEKLFF
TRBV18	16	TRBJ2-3	CASSPRSGGATDTQYF
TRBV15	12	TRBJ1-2	CATSRSGIGYTF
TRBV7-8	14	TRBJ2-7	CASSHGQGGYEQYF
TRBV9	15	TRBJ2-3	CASSPRSLKLDTQYF
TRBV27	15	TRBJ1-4	CASSLYMTGNEKLFF
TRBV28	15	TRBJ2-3	CASISGGDYTDTQYF
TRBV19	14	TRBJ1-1	CASSVQGAVTEAFF
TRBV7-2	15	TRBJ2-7	CASSLDGSLLYEQYF
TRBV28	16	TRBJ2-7	CASTSPLRGPPYEQYF
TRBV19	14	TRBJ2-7	CASSMDRVPYEQYF
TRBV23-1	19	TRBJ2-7	CASSHPIEGTGVLSYEQYF
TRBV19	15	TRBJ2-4	CASRVQGAAKNIQYF
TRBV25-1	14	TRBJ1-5	CASSEARVNQPQHF
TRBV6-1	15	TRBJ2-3	CASSEAGARTDTQYF
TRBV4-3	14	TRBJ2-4	CASSQARDGNIQYF
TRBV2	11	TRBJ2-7	CASSPSYEQYF
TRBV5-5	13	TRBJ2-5	CASSFAGKETQYF
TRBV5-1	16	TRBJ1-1	CASTPRQGTPNTEAFF
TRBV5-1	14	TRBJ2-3	CASSLGLAADTQYF
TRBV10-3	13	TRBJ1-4	CAIRVDTNEKLFF
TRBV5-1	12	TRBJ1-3	CASSLPGNTIYF
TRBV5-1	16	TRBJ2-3	CASSLGRGPSTDTQYF
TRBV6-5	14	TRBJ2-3	CASSYGSGSDTQYF
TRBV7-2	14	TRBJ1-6	CASSTRTGHSPLHF
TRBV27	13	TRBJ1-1	CASSFFGALVLFF
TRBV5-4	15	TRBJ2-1	CASSLGGGSYNEQFF